The 4 T cell receptor beta chains below come from one sample, sequenced in a study of shared clonotypes between healthy human individuals. Repertoires were generated with immunoSEQ multiplex PCR, while TCRdb's copy carries only in-frame clones and drops some. The sample holds about 1.5 million clones; over 95% are singletons and the top ten take approximately 1.1%. The sequenced material came from naive CD4+ T cells sorted from blood. Subset here: CD45RA+ positively selected. These receptors all stem from a man in his thirties or forties in good health.

The chain carries TRBV5-6 and TRBJ2-1; 12 nucleotides match TRBD2. J lost 3 bases, V lost 2 bases, and 12 bases had no gene match. CDR1 and CDR2 from the germline V gene are SGHDT and YYEEEE. CDR3 length: 19 residues. DNA for the CDR3: TGTGCCAGCAGCTTCAGGACTAGCGGGAATCGGTCTTTCTACAATGAGCAGTTCTTC. As protein: CASSFRTSGNRSFYNEQFF. Based on the CDR3 plus reference TRBV5-6 and TRBJ2-1, the full variable domain is DAGVTQSPTHLIKTRGQQVTLRCSPKSGHDTVSWYQQALGQGPQFIFQYYEEEERQRGNFPDRFSGHQFPNYSSELNVNALLLGDSALYLCASSFRTSGNRSFYNEQFFGPGTRLTVL.

The gene calls are TRBV7-6 and TRBJ2-1; TRBD2 aligns across 8 bases. J gave up 9 bases and V 5 bases, and 6 bases lay outside the gene matches. CDR1 and CDR2 from the germline V gene are SGHVS and FNYEAQ. CDR3 size: 13 residues. DNA for the CDR3: TGTGCCAGCAGCGATAATAGCGGGACTGAGCAGTTCTTC. Its protein product is CASSDNSGTEQFF. Full variable domain (rest looked up from reference TRBV7-6 and TRBJ2-1): GAGVSQSPRYKVTKRGQDVALRCDPISGHVSLYWYRQALGQGPEFLTYFNYEAQQDKSGLPNDRFSAERPEGSISTLTIQRTEQRDSAMYRCASSDNSGTEQFFGPGTRLTVL.

The chain carries TRBV19 and TRBJ1-2, with D unclear. V was pared by 3 bases and J by 4 bases, with 18 bases between. The CDR3 runs to 16 residues. Germline CDR1 and CDR2: LNHDA and SQIVND (reference sequence). CDR3 sequence (DNA): TGTGCCAGTAGTATCCAGGCGCGCCCATCCAGCTATGGCTACACCTTC. Protein: CASSIQARPSSYGYTF.

For this clone: This sample includes further DNA sequences coding for the same CDR3. The chain joins TRBV7-9 to TRBJ2-2; 12 nucleotides match TRBD1. The CDR3 extends over 16 amino acids. Germline CDR1 SEHNR, CDR2 FQNEAQ (reference sequence). J was trimmed by 4 bases and V by 5 bases; bases with no gene match: 5. In DNA, the CDR3 is TGTGCCAGCAGCCCCCGGGACAGGGGGCGCACCGGGGAGCTGTTTTTT. Amino acids: CASSPRDRGRTGELFF.